Below are 5 T cell receptor beta chains sequenced from a single sample in a study of blood T cell repertoires in COVID-19. TCRdb keeps only in-frame clones here, not all; method: immunoSEQ multiplex PCR. The top ten hold around 1.3% of the sample, which has 150,000 or so clones, around 87% seen once. The specimen sequenced was PBMCs or T cells enriched from blood (not recorded which). Every receptor here comes from a woman in her twenties or thirties with acute COVID-19.

The count of this clone is one. The J gene is TRBJ1-2, the V gene TRBV11-2; D is possibly TRBD1 (6 bases). V was pared by 5 bases and J by 4 bases, with 8 bases between. The germline V gene has CDR1 SGHAT and CDR2 FQNNGV. There are 12 residues in the CDR3. CDR3: CASSQGIYGYTF. CDR3 in DNA: TGTGCCAGCAGCCAGGGGATCTATGGCTACACCTTC.

As concerns this clone: Germline is not matched at one junction end, which may reflect a read error. V gene TRBV6-2 or TRBV6-3 combines with J gene TRBJ2-7; D gene uncertain. The CDR3 is made up of 14 amino acids. Germline loops: CDR1 MNHEY, CDR2 SVGEGT. CDR3 in DNA: TGTGCCAGCAGTTACTCTGGTGGCTCCCACGAGCAGTACTTC. Residues: CASSYSGGSHEQYF.

This clone was detected only a few times. J is TRBJ2-1 and V is TRBV28, with 9 bases matching TRBD2. CDR3 size: 15 residues. Germline V gene sequence: CDR1 MDHEN, CDR2 SYDVKM. Unmatched junction bases numbered 1, after V lost 3 bases and J lost 1 base. For the CDR3, the DNA is TGTGCCAGCAGTTTGACTAGCGGATCCTACAATGAGCAGTTCTTC. This gives the protein CASSLTSGSYNEQFF.

The J gene is TRBJ1-3, the V gene TRBV4-1; the match to TRBD1 covers 9 bases. Germline CDR1 reads MGHRA; CDR2 reads YSYEKL. V gave up 1 base and J gave up 8 bases; unmatched junction bases: 9. The CDR3 is made up of 16 amino acids. The CDR3 coding sequence is TGCGCCAGCAGCCAAGCCGGGACAGGGAGGGCAGACACCATATATTTT. This encodes CASSQAGTGRADTIYF.

The rearrangement joins TRBV11-3 to TRBJ2-1; 15 nucleotides line up with TRBD2. The V gene's germline CDR1 is SGHNT and CDR2 YENEEA. With V trimmed by 2 bases and J by 7 bases, 6 bases remained unmatched. The CDR3 extends over 17 amino acids. The CDR3 nucleotides read TGTGCCAGCAGCTTACTCACCGGGACTAGCGGGAGGAATGAGCAGTTCTTC. Translating it yields CASSLLTGTSGRNEQFF.